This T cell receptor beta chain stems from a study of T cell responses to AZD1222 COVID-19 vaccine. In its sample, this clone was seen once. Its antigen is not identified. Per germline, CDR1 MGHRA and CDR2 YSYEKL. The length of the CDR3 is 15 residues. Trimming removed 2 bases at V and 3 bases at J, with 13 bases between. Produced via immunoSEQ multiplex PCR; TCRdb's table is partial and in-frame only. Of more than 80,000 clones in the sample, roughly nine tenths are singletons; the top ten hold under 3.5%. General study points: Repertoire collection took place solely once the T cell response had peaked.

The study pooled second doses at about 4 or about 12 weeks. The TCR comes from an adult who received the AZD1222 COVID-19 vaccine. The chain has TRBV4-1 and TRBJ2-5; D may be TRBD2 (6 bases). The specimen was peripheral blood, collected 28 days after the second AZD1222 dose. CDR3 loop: CASSQPGLREETQYF. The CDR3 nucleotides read TGCGCCAGCAGCCAACCAGGACTAAGGGAAGAGACCCAGTACTTC.